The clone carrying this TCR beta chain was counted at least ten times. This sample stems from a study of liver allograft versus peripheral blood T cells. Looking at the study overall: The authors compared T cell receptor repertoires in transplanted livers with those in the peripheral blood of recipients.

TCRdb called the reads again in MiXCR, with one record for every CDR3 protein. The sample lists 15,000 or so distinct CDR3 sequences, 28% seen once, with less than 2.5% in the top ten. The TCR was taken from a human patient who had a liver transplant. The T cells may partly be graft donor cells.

The CDR3 DNA is TGTGCCAGCAGCCCGGGGGGATTCACTGAAGCTTTCTTT. Translating gives CASSPGGFTEAFF. This sequence joins TRBV5-4 and TRBJ1-1; possible D gene TRBD1, 5 bases. Trimming left V 4 bases short and J 4 bases short, with 11 bases between. The CDR3 is 13 amino acids. Germline V gives CDR1 SGHNT, CDR2 YYREEE (reference sequence).